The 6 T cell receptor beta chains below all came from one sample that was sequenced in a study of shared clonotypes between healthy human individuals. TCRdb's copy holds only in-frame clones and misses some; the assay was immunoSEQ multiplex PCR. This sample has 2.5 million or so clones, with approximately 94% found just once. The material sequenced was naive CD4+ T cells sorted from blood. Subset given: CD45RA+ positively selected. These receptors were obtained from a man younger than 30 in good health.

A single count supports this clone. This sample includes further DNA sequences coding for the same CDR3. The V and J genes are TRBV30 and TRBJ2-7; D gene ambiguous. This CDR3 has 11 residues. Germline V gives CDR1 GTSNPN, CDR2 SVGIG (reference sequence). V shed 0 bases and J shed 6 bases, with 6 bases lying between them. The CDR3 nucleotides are TGTGCCTGGAGTGTACAAGGCGAGCAGTACTTC. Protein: CAWSVQGEQYF.

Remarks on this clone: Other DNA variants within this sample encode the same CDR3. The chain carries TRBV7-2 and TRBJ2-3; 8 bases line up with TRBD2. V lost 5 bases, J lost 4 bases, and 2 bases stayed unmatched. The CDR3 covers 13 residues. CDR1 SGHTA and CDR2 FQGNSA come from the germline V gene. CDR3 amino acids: CASSPGGADTQYF. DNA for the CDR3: TGTGCCAGCAGCCCGGGAGGGGCAGATACGCAGTATTTT.

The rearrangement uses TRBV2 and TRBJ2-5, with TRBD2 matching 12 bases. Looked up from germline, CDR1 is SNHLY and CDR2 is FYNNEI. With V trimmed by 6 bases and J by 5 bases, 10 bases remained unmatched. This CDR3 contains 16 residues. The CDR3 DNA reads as TGTGCCAGCAGCGCCCGACTAGCGGGGGATCTCGAGACCCAGTACTTC. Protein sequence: CASSARLAGDLETQYF.

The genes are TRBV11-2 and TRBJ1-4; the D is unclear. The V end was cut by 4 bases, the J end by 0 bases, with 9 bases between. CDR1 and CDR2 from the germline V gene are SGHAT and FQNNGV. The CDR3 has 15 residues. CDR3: CASSSQVATNEKLFF. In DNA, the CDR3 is TGTGCCAGCAGCTCCCAGGTTGCAACTAATGAAAAACTGTTTTTT.

CDR3 DNA sequence: TGTGCCAGCCGCGGGGGGTTCGATGAAAAACTGTTTTTT. Translation: CASRGGFDEKLFF. This chain links TRBV2 with TRBJ1-4; possibly TRBD1 for D (5 bases). The CDR3 is made up of 13 amino acids. Trimming took 8 bases from V and 6 from J, leaving 13 bases between them. Germline assignment: CDR1 SNHLY and CDR2 FYNNEI.

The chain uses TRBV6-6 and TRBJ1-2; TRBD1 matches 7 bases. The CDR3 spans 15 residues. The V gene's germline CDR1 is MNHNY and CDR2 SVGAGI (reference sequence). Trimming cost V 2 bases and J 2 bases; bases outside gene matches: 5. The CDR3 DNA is TGTGCCAGCAGTTACCGAACAGGGGCCAACTATGGCTACACCTTC. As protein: CASSYRTGANYGYTF.